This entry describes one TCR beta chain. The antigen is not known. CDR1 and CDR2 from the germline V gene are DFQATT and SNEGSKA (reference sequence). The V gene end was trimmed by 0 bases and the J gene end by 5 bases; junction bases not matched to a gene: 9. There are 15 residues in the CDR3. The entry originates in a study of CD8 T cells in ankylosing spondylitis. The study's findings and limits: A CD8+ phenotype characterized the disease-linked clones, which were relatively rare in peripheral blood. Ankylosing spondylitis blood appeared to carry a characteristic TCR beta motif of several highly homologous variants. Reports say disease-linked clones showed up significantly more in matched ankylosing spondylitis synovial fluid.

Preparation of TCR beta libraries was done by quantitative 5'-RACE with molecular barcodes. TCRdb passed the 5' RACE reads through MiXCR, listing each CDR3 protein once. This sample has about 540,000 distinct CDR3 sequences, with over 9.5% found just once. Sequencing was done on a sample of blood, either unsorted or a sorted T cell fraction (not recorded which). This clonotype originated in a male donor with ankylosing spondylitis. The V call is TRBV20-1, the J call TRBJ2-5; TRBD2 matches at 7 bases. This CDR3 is CSARDGGRAGETQYF. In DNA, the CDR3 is TGCAGTGCTAGAGATGGTGGGAGGGCCGGGGAGACCCAGTACTTC.